This T cell receptor (beta chain) comes out of a study of cytomegalovirus exposure and HLA in healthy donors (dated by TCRdb to 2015 to 2018). Turning to the overall study: In an earlier analysis of 587 of the donors, under 300 Gb of sequence data and 90 million to 120 million unique TCR beta sequences from some 170 million T cells were reported. Approximately 300 gigabases of sequencing data and around 85 million unique TCR sequences made up an early release that covered 500 to 650 HLA-typed donors. The genetic ancestry cluster associated with self-reported Caucasian donors included around 76% of the approximately 430 genotyped donors. The aim of the study was to test whether cataloging public T cell receptors could identify signatures of past pathogen exposure. Using immunosequencing, the study profiled T cell repertoires from about 610 subjects and related those repertoires to cytomegalovirus serostatus. Besides the first cohort of around 670 subjects, a separate validation cohort made up of 120 different subjects was used. The study combined high-throughput TCR immunosequencing, statistical association of individual TCRs with disease status, and machine learning to predict cytomegalovirus infection status. In a later analysis, previously published TCR beta repertoires from several hundred donors were re-analyzed and high-resolution HLA genotyping was added so that TCR occurrence patterns could be studied. Rather than using new phenotypic data, the later analysis identified candidate immune exposures from TCR beta sequences and from how often those sequences occurred across donors. To decide whether each TCR beta V gene segment behaved as functional or pseudogenic, an earlier analysis of fewer than 750 of the donors relied on high-throughput TCR beta sequencing. Alongside the repertoire data, information on donor age, sex, ethnicity and CMV serostatus was compiled. A later genetic analysis took genome-wide SNP genotypes for 398 of the 666 donors and used that subset as a discovery cohort. Every discovery cohort repertoire had been produced on one sequencing platform. Class I and class II HLA loci were covered by the typing at four-digit resolution. The number of typed donors differed by locus: roughly 629-630 for A, B, C, DRB1 and DQB1; about 520 for DQA1; 606 for DPA1; and around 490 for DPB1. Because of strong linkage in the cohort, five DR-DQ haplotypes were treated as single units for association and clustering. On average, roughly 250,000 unique TCR beta nucleotide sequences were sequenced per donor among about 400 genotyped donors of the cohort, with approximately 18% of those sequences being non-productive. Points the paper makes about the study in general: When HLA alleles, especially DR and DQ, strongly co-occurred, TCR associations were difficult to assign to individual alleles. Most CMV-associated TCR beta chains appeared to be HLA-restricted in a later analysis, and the HLA associations seemed to be driven largely by CMV exposure. The classifier was reported to diagnose cytomegalovirus status with high specificity and sensitivity in both the original and validation cohorts. A cluster of highly shared sequence variants was judged likely to be a technical artifact of the sequencing pipeline. Roughly uniform sequencing depth across donors was assumed in presence/absence analyses, although this assumption may not hold. A further reported finding was that TCR beta sequences accurately predicted the HLA-A and HLA-B alleles for most subjects in the first cohort. Several of the top co-occurrence clusters appeared to be linked to parvovirus B19, influenza, CMV and Epstein-Barr virus, according to a later analysis. While some public TCRs were present in many individuals, most TCR sequences turned up only very rarely across donors. Correlated functional status among segregating V segments might reflect linkage disequilibrium, but an unknown experimental factor could not be ruled out. It was suggested by the authors that the approach could potentially be generalized to other disease states and immunological phenotypes. In a later analysis, HLA-associated TCR beta chains showed more clonal expansion and lower generation probabilities than non-associated chains that were equally common. According to a later analysis, TCR association rates differed among HLA loci, with DRB1 alleles showing the most associated TCRs and HLA-C alleles showing the fewest. In this cohort, only TCR beta chains were sequenced, and detectable features were limited by the absence of alpha or paired-chain data. Broadly in line with IMGT annotations, most TCR beta V segments showed up in productive rearrangements about 87% or about 30% of the time in an earlier analysis of 450 to 600 of the donors. A later analysis associated 15,000 to 20,000 TCR beta sequences with specific HLA alleles at a false discovery rate of 0.05. In vitro tests confirmed that three of the cytomegalovirus-associated TCR beta chains recognize cytomegalovirus antigens. The study listed 170 or so TCR beta chains as associated with cytomegalovirus. In a later genetic analysis, a missense DCLRE1C variant was associated with V-gene and J-gene trimming of TCR beta chains, and the association was replicated in an independent cohort. Because HLA typing was unavailable for some donors at each locus, only the typed subset was used in association tests. According to a later genetic analysis, donors in an Asian-associated ancestry cluster had fewer N-insertions in productive TCRs than the approximately 630-donor mean. Some IMGT-functional V segments, including TRBV6-2 and TRBV6-3, could not be told apart with the 87-base-pair reads, so those segments were excluded. The only immune exposure information available for the cohort was CMV serostatus. The earlier analysis of about 600 of the donors excluded some 15 rarely observed V segments, including chromosome 9 orphons, because counts were too low.

Libraries were built with the immunoSEQ multiplex PCR assay. A mixture of 60 forward primers for TCR Vbeta segments and 13 reverse primers for TCR Jbeta segments was used in the multiplex PCR. The CDR3 region of rearranged TCR beta genes was amplified from genomic DNA by a multiplex PCR assay. Amplified TCR beta libraries were sequenced as 87-base-pair reads on the Illumina HiSeq System. The paper's processing steps were these. A later analysis tallied tens of millions of unique TCR beta chains across the 700 or so repertoires, and approximately 11 million of those chains were shared by two or more donors. Raw reads were error-corrected and collapsed into unique sequences with a nearest-neighbor algorithm that merged closely related sequences to remove PCR and sequencing errors. Alignment of CDR3 sequences to IMGT reference sequences was used to assign V, D and J gene segments. For a sequence to be retained, a match of at least six nucleotides was required to both a V gene segment and a J gene segment. Rearrangements were classified as productive when the CDR3 lacked stop codons and remained in frame with V and J, and all other rearrangements were classified as non-productive. CDR3 was defined by IMGT convention, running from the second conserved V-encoded cysteine to the conserved J-encoded phenylalanine. In an earlier analysis of around 640 of the donors, sequences lacking an unambiguous match to a single V gene segment were excluded. An earlier analysis of under 750 of the donors called V segments functional above 56.7% productive rearrangements and segregating when the between-donor standard deviation exceeded 5%. To diagnose cytomegalovirus status from the catalog of TCR beta chain sequences, a statistical classification framework was built. In a later analysis, V and J genes were assigned by comparing TCR nucleotide sequences against IMGT/GENE-DB human TR gene sequences. In a later analysis, CDR3 sequences and most-parsimonious VDJ recombination scenarios were assigned using the TCRdist pipeline. In a later analysis, each TCR beta chain was defined by its CDR3 amino acid sequence together with its V-gene family, and reads lacking a unique V-gene family were excluded. To address suspected cross-contamination and a sequencing artifact, a later analysis removed 450 to 700 highly shared, low-generation-probability nucleotide sequences. In a later analysis, a clonal expansion index for each public chain was calculated from normalized within-repertoire ranks of inferred template counts. Generation probabilities in a later analysis came from a VDJ recombination model fitted to out-of-frame rearrangements, and those results were checked against IGoR. Hypergeometric tests were used in a later analysis to score TCR-TCR, TCR-HLA and TCR-CMV co-occurrence, with a repertoire-size bias correction applied to the TCR pairs. A later analysis estimated false discovery rates by permuting HLA or CMV assignments 20 times. A later analysis grouped co-occurring TCRs with DBSCAN, adding TCRdist sequence similarity when clustering within HLA-allele-positive subsets. Repertoires with fewer than 30,000 or more than 120,000 public chains were left out of co-occurrence clustering, as were a few repertoires with anomalous nucleotide sharing. Held by TCRdb, this immuneACCESS table contains in-frame sequences only and omits some clones. Under half of the omission traces to an unresolved V gene where checked; the cause of the rest is unknown. V, J and clone size derive from that table, while D and trimming were established from the DNA sequence. Per the sample table, the count is fewer than 85,000 clones. The ten biggest clones cover 5% of the sample.

A remark on this clone: Its antigen target is currently unknown.

For CDR1 and CDR2, the germline V gene lists SQVTM and ANQGSEA. V and J lose 6 bases and 3 bases, and a span of 15 bases separates them. The CDR3, cysteine through phenylalanine, is 13 amino acids long. This entry keeps only the CDR3 DNA: 39 bases, framed from base 1. The cohort comprised some 730 healthy bone marrow donors. Cohort members were all nominally healthy when sampled, although unrecorded immune exposures were likely present. The donor was CMV seropositive and was included in the group of almost 300 seropositive cohort members. Each donor provided a peripheral blood sample, and peripheral blood mononuclear cells were used for TCR beta sequencing. Genomic DNA was extracted from the blood cell samples with the Qiagen DNeasy Blood Extraction Kit.

The clonotype comes from a woman in her forties in good health and CMV-seropositive. Material: PBMCs. Here the chain combines TRBV29-1 and TRBJ2-7; tentative D gene TRBD1, with 6 bases matching. The CDR3 corresponds to CSVSQGPYYEQYF. The sequenced DNA: TGCAGCGTGTCACAGGGTCCCTACTACGAGCAGTACTTC.